Below, 13 T cell receptor beta chains from the same sample are listed, as sequenced in a study of HIV-infected children after antiretroviral therapy interruption. RNA-based 3' RACE libraries used unique molecular identifiers. Each CDR3 protein is one row after TCRdb ran MiXCR on the 3' RACE reads. Of roughly 4,200 distinct CDR3 sequences listed, about 5% were seen once; the top ten hold more than 25%. Stated treatment: PENTA 11 planned treatment interruption arm or continuous ART arm. The sequenced sample was CD45RO+ CD8+ T cells from PBMCs, pooled from several time points, obtained from a donor given antiretroviral therapy, either interrupted or continuous. Regarding subset: memory CD8+ CD45RO+ CD45RA- T cells. Receptor source: a pool of human donors with HIV.

This clonotype was seen repeatedly, ten times or more. The chain combines TRBV10-3 with TRBJ2-1, with TRBD2 matching over 8 bases. The CDR3 is 15 residues long. The germline V gene has CDR1 ENHRY and CDR2 SYGVKD. V gave up 9 bases and J gave up 6 bases; unmatched junction bases: 13. CDR3 nucleotides: TGTGCCATTACAATTACCACCGGGACTAGCAATGAGCAGTTCTTC. Its translation: CAITITTGTSNEQFF.

This clonotype was observed many times. The chain uses TRBV6-1 and TRBJ2-7; TRBD1 matches at 10 bases. Germline V gene sequence: CDR1 MNHNS, CDR2 SASEGT. V shed 10 bases and J 1 base; nucleotides not matched to a gene: 10. The CDR3 runs 15 residues. CDR3 in DNA: TGTGCCATACTCGACCCGGGACAGGGGTCCTACGAGCAGTACTTC. Translated: CAILDPGQGSYEQYF.

This clonotype was detected many times. The chain employs TRBV6-6 and TRBJ1-1; the match to TRBD1 covers 11 bases. V lost 6 bases and J lost 4; bases outside the gene matches: 7. CDR1 is MNHNY and CDR2 is SVGAGI in the germline V gene (reference sequence). The CDR3 runs to 15 residues. CDR3 coding DNA: TGTGCCAGCAGCCGGACAGGGGGCGCCAGCACTGAAGCTTTCTTT. It is translated as CASSRTGGASTEAFF.

This clonotype was detected many times. Written as DNA, the CDR3 is TGTGCCAGCAGGGTATCTCAGCCCCAGCATTTT. Amino acid sequence: CASRVSQPQHF. The chain has TRBV6-5 and TRBJ1-5; no firm D call. Looked up from germline, CDR1 is MNHEY and CDR2 is SVGAGI. The V end was cut by 6 bases, the J end by 6 bases, with 6 bases between. This CDR3 spans 11 amino acids.

In its sample, this clonotype was seen a few times. V usage is TRBV6-6 and J usage is TRBJ2-1; D call uncertain. V dropped 4 bases and J dropped 4 bases, with 17 bases sitting between them. The CDR3 consists of 16 residues. Germline CDR1 reads MNHNY; CDR2 reads SVGAGI (reference sequence). For the CDR3, the DNA is TGTGCCAGCAGTTCACCGTACACCTTTCGATACAATGAGCAGTTCTTC. Its translation: CASSSPYTFRYNEQFF.

This clonotype was recorded many times. The chain's CDR3 is CASSDSTDTQYF. CDR3 sequence (DNA): TGTGCCAGCAGTGACAGCACAGATACGCAGTATTTT. The gene calls are TRBV6-2 or TRBV6-3 and TRBJ2-3; no definite D call. This CDR3 has 12 amino acids. CDR1 is MNHEY, CDR2 SVGEGT, per germline. Trimming left V 5 bases short and J 0 bases short, with 3 bases between.

This clonotype was observed at least ten times. CDR3 in DNA: TGTGCCAGCAGTTTGCCGGGACACCAGAACGAGCAGTACTTC. Translating it yields CASSLPGHQNEQYF. The J gene is TRBJ2-7, the V gene TRBV27; D perhaps matches TRBD1 (6 bases). V lost 3 bases and J lost 5, with 14 bases in between. The CDR3 runs to 14 residues. Germline values: CDR1 MNHEY, CDR2 SMNVEV (reference sequence).

By sample fraction, this clonotype is medium-sized (0.01 to 0.1%). The CDR3 sequence is CAWSSQGGEQYF. In nucleotides, the CDR3 is TGTGCCTGGAGCAGCCAGGGGGGCGAGCAGTACTTC. This chain links TRBV30 with TRBJ2-7; weak D call: TRBD1 (7 bases). The CDR3 is made up of 12 amino acids. CDR1 and CDR2 (germline): GTSNPN, SVGIG (reference sequence). V was pared by 3 bases and J by 6 bases, with 12 bases between. The variable domain in full, with the rest retrieved from reference TRBV30 and TRBJ2-7, is SQTIHQWPATLVQPVGSPLSLECTVEGTSNPNLYWYRQAAGRGLQLLFYSVGIGQISSEVPQNLSASRPQDRQFILSSKKLLLSDSGFYLCAWSSQGGEQYFGPGTRLTVT.

Judged by abundance, this clonotype is medium-sized (0.01 to 0.1%). The chain carries TRBV21-1 and TRBJ2-3; the D call TRBD2 from the table was never checked on the DNA. TRBV21-1 is termed a pseudogene. CDR3 size: 17 residues. CDR3 region: CASSKVKTSGGTDTQYF. For the CDR3, the DNA is TGTGCCAGCAGCAAAGTTAAGACTAGCGGGGGCACAGATACGCAGTATTTT.

In its sample, this clonotype was seen many times. J is TRBJ1-1 and V is TRBV5-1, with 12 nucleotides matching TRBD1. Trimming cost V 4 bases and J 1 base; bases outside gene matches: 11. The CDR3 sequence is 18 residues long. The germline V gene has CDR1 SGHRS and CDR2 YFSETQ. The CDR3 DNA is TGCGCCAGCAGCCGGGGGCCTGGGACAGGGGGCAGGAACACTGAAGCTTTCTTT. It translates to CASSRGPGTGGRNTEAFF. The full variable domain, completed using reference TRBV5-1 and TRBJ1-1, is KAGVTQTPRYLIKTRGQQVTLSCSPISGHRSVSWYQQTPGQGLQFLFEYFSETQRNKGNFPGRFSGRQFSNSRSEMNVSTLELGDSALYLCASSRGPGTGGRNTEAFFGQGTRLTVV.

This clonotype occurred many times. The chain has TRBV27 and TRBJ1-1; D gene ambiguous. In germline, CDR1 is MNHEY, CDR2 SMNVEV (reference sequence). With 3 bases removed from V and 1 base from J, the gap between germline ends came to 6 bases. The CDR3 sequence is 13 residues long. The CDR3 loop is CASSFSKNTEAFF. As DNA, the CDR3 is TGTGCCAGCAGTTTCAGCAAGAACACTGAAGCTTTCTTT.

This clonotype was picked up many times. This chain links TRBV19 with TRBJ1-5; D call uncertain. Trimming shortened V by 7 bases and J by 4 bases, and 11 bases separated the two germline ends. This CDR3 contains 13 residues. Germline CDR1 reads LNHDA; CDR2 reads SQIVND (reference sequence). This CDR3 is CASNQVGNQPQHF. CDR3 bases: TGTGCCAGTAACCAGGTGGGAAATCAGCCCCAGCATTTT.

This clonotype was seen repeatedly, ten times or more. The chain has TRBV5-4 and TRBJ1-2; D ambiguous. With 4 bases removed from V and 2 bases from J, the gap between germline ends came to 18 bases. The germline V gene has CDR1 SGHNT and CDR2 YYREEE (reference sequence). The CDR3 has 16 residues. CDR3 region: CASSPPLEGINYGYTF. CDR3 DNA sequence: TGTGCCAGCAGCCCTCCTTTGGAGGGCATAAACTATGGCTACACCTTC.